Listed below are T cell receptor beta chains from one sample, sequenced in a study of chemoradiotherapy in HPV16-positive cancers. Sequencing was performed with immunoSEQ multiplex PCR; in TCRdb, only in-frame clones are kept and a portion is missing. The repertoire holds about 14,000 clones, with around 70% as singletons. This specimen was taken from a patient who underwent chemoradiotherapy. The receptors here all came from a human donor with HPV-associated anogenital cancer. Each CDR3 is given with its conserved first and last residue. Fields, in order: V gene, D gene, J gene, CDR3 length, clone size, CDR3 protein, CDR3 DNA. The D gene is left open where the match is weak. Rows may omit the clone size; those that give it use once, few, many or a size class.

>TRBV11-2|.|TRBJ2-1|15|.
CASSYSGSAYNEQFF
TGTGCCAGCAGCTATTCAGGGTCTGCGTACAATGAGCAGTTCTTC
>TRBV5-5|TRBD1|TRBJ1-5|16|.
CASSHSGTGGQQPQHF
TGTGCCAGCAGCCATTCCGGGACAGGGGGCCAACAGCCCCAGCATTTT
>TRBV15|TRBD1|TRBJ1-2|16|.
CATSRDPGQGSYGYTF
TGTGCCACCAGCAGAGATCCGGGACAGGGTTCCTATGGCTACACCTTC
>TRBV6-1|.|TRBJ2-5|14|.
CASGKGEYQETQYF
TGTGCCAGCGGAAAGGGGGAATACCAAGAGACCCAGTACTTC
>TRBV5-4|TRBD2|TRBJ2-1|13|.
CASTGTSIHEQFF
TGTGCCAGCACCGGGACTAGTATTCATGAGCAGTTCTTC
>TRBV6-5|.|TRBJ1-6|13|few
CASNGGSNSPLHF
TGTGCCAGCAATGGGGGTTCCAATTCACCCCTCCACTTT
>TRBV2|TRBD1|TRBJ1-2|13|.
CASSAAGGGGYTF
TGTGCCAGCAGTGCCGCAGGGGGCGGTGGCTACACCTTC
>TRBV14|TRBD1|TRBJ2-5|16|.
CASSSPWTGRGETQYF
TGTGCCAGCAGCTCACCCTGGACAGGCCGCGGGGAGACCCAGTACTTC
>TRBV7-2|TRBD1|TRBJ1-2|15|few
CASSPNPGTGKGYTF
TGTGCCAGCAGCCCTAATCCCGGGACAGGGAAGGGCTACACCTTC
>TRBV7-2|TRBD1|TRBJ2-3|15|.
CASRGTGSSTDTQYF
TGTGCCAGCAGAGGGACAGGCTCTAGCACAGATACGCAGTATTTT
>TRBV11-2|.|TRBJ2-7|15|.
CASSLGDPPPYEQYF
TGTGCCAGCAGCTTAGGGGACCCTCCTCCCTACGAGCAGTACTTC
>TRBV2|TRBD1|TRBJ1-1|16|.
CATMPDRGAAIAEAFF
TGTGCCACGATGCCCGACAGGGGGGCTGCAATCGCTGAAGCTTTCTTT
>TRBV27|.|TRBJ1-6|15|.
CASSLGGRYNSPLHF
TGTGCCAGCAGTTTGGGGGGAAGGTATAATTCACCCCTCCACTTT
>TRBV7-9|.|TRBJ1-6|15|.
CASSLEGRGNSPLHF
TGTGCCAGCAGCTTAGAGGGACGGGGAAATTCACCCCTCCACTTT
>TRBV6-1|TRBD1|TRBJ1-2|15|.
CASSEGTGFIYGYTF
TGTGCCAGCAGTGAGGGGACAGGGTTTATCTATGGCTACACCTTC
>TRBV6-5|.|TRBJ2-2|15|.
CASSYGWENTGELFF
TGTGCCAGCAGCTACGGGTGGGAGAACACCGGGGAGCTGTTTTTT
>TRBV11-2|.|TRBJ2-7|14|.
CASKLDRNSYEQYF
TGTGCCAGCAAATTAGACCGCAACTCCTACGAGCAGTACTTC
>TRBV2|TRBD2|TRBJ2-1|14|few
CASSVRGGGNEQFF
TGTGCCAGCAGTGTACGCGGGGGGGGCAATGAGCAGTTCTTC
>TRBV2|.|TRBJ1-1|13|.
CASSEAWNTEAFF
TGTGCCAGCAGTGAAGCGTGGAACACTGAAGCTTTCTTT
>TRBV23-1|TRBD1|TRBJ2-1|14|.
CASSVDRAYNEQFF
TGCGCCAGCAGTGTGGACAGGGCATACAATGAGCAGTTCTTC
>TRBV2|TRBD1|TRBJ2-2|17|.
CASSEYRGTGVAGELFF
TGTGCCAGCAGTGAATATCGGGGGACAGGGGTCGCCGGGGAGCTGTTTTTT
>TRBV9|.|TRBJ1-1|13|.
CASSPGFNTEAFF
TGTGCCAGCAGTCCCGGGTTCAACACTGAAGCTTTCTTT
>TRBV5-6|TRBD1|TRBJ1-6|14|.
CASSDQGARSPLHF
TGTGCCAGCAGCGATCAGGGGGCGCGATCACCCCTCCACTTT
>TRBV30|.|TRBJ1-1|14|.
CAWRIVSRGTEAFF
TGTGCCTGGAGAATAGTGAGCCGCGGCACTGAAGCTTTCTTT
>TRBV11-3|TRBD1|TRBJ2-3|18|.
CASHKDRDDSWDTDTQYF
TGTGCCAGCCATAAGGACAGGGATGATTCGTGGGACACAGATACGCAGTATTTT
>TRBV4-1|TRBD1|TRBJ1-4|15|.
CASSRLGQGNEKLFF
TGCGCCAGCAGCCGACTGGGACAGGGAAATGAAAAACTGTTTTTT
>TRBV5-1|.|TRBJ2-1|16|.
CASTTQVGLSHNEQFF
TGCGCCAGCACCACCCAAGTCGGACTTTCCCACAATGAGCAGTTCTTC
>TRBV14|TRBD1|TRBJ2-3|14|.
CASSQGQGLDTQYF
TGTGCCAGCAGCCAAGGACAGGGGTTAGATACGCAGTATTTT
>TRBV5-6|TRBD1|TRBJ1-2|14|.
CASSSDRAGGGYTF
TGTGCCAGCAGTTCCGACAGGGCAGGAGGCGGCTACACCTTC
>TRBV6-1|.|TRBJ2-2|15|.
CASRDYISNTGELFF
TGTGCCAGCAGGGATTATATATCGAACACCGGGGAGCTGTTTTTT
>TRBV19|TRBD2|TRBJ2-1|15|medium-sized
CASASGGASINEQFF
TGTGCCAGTGCTAGCGGGGGGGCCAGTATAAATGAGCAGTTCTTC
>TRBV4-1|.|TRBJ2-3|14|.
CASSRRWAKDTQYF
TGCGCCAGCAGCCGTCGGTGGGCCAAAGATACGCAGTATTTT
>TRBV2|.|TRBJ1-1|12|.
CASSEGYTEAFF
TGTGCCAGCAGTGAAGGGTACACTGAAGCTTTCTTT
>TRBV6-1|.|TRBJ1-5|14|.
CASSELRGNQPQHF
TGTGCCAGCAGTGAATTGCGAGGCAATCAGCCCCAGCATTTT
>TRBV6-1|TRBD1|TRBJ1-5|16|.
CASSEARQGRRQPQHF
TGTGCCAGCAGTGAAGCGCGACAGGGGAGGCGGCAGCCCCAGCATTTT
>TRBV11-3|TRBD2|TRBJ2-1|16|.
CASSAGLAGALDEQFF
TGTGCCAGCAGCGCGGGACTAGCGGGCGCCCTTGATGAGCAGTTCTTC
>TRBV27|TRBD1|TRBJ1-1|16|.
CASSKTLTGGGTEAFF
TGTGCCAGCAGTAAAACCCTTACAGGGGGCGGAACTGAAGCTTTCTTT
>TRBV6-1|.|TRBJ2-1|13|.
CASSGTGKHEQFF
TGTGCCAGCAGTGGTACAGGGAAACATGAGCAGTTCTTC